Shown below are 19 T cell receptor beta chains from a single sample sequenced in a study of blood T cell repertoires in COVID-19. TCRdb's copy holds only in-frame clones and misses some; the assay was immunoSEQ multiplex PCR. The sample includes a few hundred thousand clones, around 90% of them seen just once. The specimen sequenced was PBMCs or T cells enriched from blood (not recorded which). Receptor source: a woman under 30 with acute COVID-19.

This chain joins TRBV2 and TRBJ2-7; the match to TRBD2 covers 9 bases. V lost 2 bases and J lost 6; bases outside the gene matches: 8. The CDR3 totals 15 residues. The germline gives CDR1 SNHLY, CDR2 FYNNEI. The CDR3 loop is CASSELAGGGGEQYF. The CDR3 nucleotides are TGTGCCAGCAGTGAATTGGCGGGAGGGGGTGGCGAGCAGTACTTC.

This chain joins TRBV7-9 and TRBJ1-2; D remains ambiguous. The CDR3 is made up of 11 amino acids. Germline lookup yields CDR1 SEHNR and CDR2 FQNEAQ (reference sequence). Trimming removed 2 bases at V and 7 bases at J, with 5 bases between. The CDR3 DNA sequence: TGTGCCAGCAGCTTATCGGTTGGCTACACCTTC. Its protein product is CASSLSVGYTF.

V gene TRBV6-5 combines with J gene TRBJ1-2; TRBD1 matches at 7 bases. Trimming took 7 bases from V and 4 from J; bases not matched to a gene: 9. The CDR3 covers 14 residues. The germline V gene has CDR1 MNHEY and CDR2 SVGAGI. The CDR3 here is CASTPGAGGYGYTF. The CDR3 nucleotides read TGTGCCAGCACTCCCGGGGCAGGGGGCTATGGCTACACCTTC.

V is TRBV6-5 and J is TRBJ2-1, with no clear D. This CDR3 has 11 amino acids. Germline V gene lookup returns CDR1 MNHEY and CDR2 SVGAGI. Deletions cut 6 bases from V and 9 bases from J, with 9 bases between. CDR3 protein: CASSRLLEQFF. CDR3 DNA: TGTGCCAGCAGCCGGTTACTTGAGCAGTTCTTC.

The chain employs TRBV6-2 or TRBV6-3 and TRBJ1-1, with 7 bases matching TRBD1. The V gene's germline CDR1 is MNHEY and CDR2 SVGEGT. The CDR3 totals 14 residues. V lost 0 bases and J lost 4; bases outside the gene matches: 2. CDR3 nucleotide sequence: TGTGCCAGCAGTTACTCGCCAGGGGGCACTGAAGCTTTCTTT. Protein product: CASSYSPGGTEAFF.

The chain combines TRBV4-1 with TRBJ2-7, with 10 bases identical to TRBD1. Germline trimming cut 4 bases from V and 5 bases from J; bases unmatched to any gene: 5. Germline V gives CDR1 MGHRA, CDR2 YSYEKL. This CDR3 is built from 14 residues. This CDR3 reads CASSPRDRGDEQYF. The CDR3 nucleotides read TGCGCCAGCAGCCCCCGGGACAGGGGTGACGAGCAGTACTTC.

The rearrangement joins TRBV7-3 to TRBJ2-5, with 9 bases matching TRBD2. With V trimmed by 5 bases and J by 1 base, 2 bases remained unmatched. The germline V gene encodes CDR1 SGHTA and CDR2 FQGTGA. The CDR3 length is 14 residues. CDR3 sequence (DNA): TGTGCCAGCAGCCCGGGACTAGCCCAAGAGACCCAGTACTTC. Translation gives CASSPGLAQETQYF.

This clone was recorded once. The chain employs TRBV7-9 and TRBJ2-3; weak D call: TRBD2 (6 bases). Germline V gene data show CDR1 as SEHNR and CDR2 as FQNEAQ (reference sequence). The ends were cut back, 5 bases at V and 4 bases at J, with 19 bases in the middle. The CDR3 is made up of 16 amino acids. The CDR3 DNA follows: TGTGCCAGCAGCCTTAGGTGGGGGGAGGCCCCAGATACGCAGTATTTT. It codes for CASSLRWGEAPDTQYF. The variable domain in full, with the rest retrieved from reference TRBV7-9 and TRBJ2-3, is DTGVSQNPRHKITKRGQNVTFRCDPISEHNRLYWYRQTLGQGPEFLTYFQNEAQLEKSRLLSDRFSAERPKGSFSTLEIQRTEQGDSAMYLCASSLRWGEAPDTQYFGPGTRLTVL.

This clone showed up just a few times. The CDR3 here is CASSQRSIFTGELFF. In DNA form, the CDR3 reads TGTGCCAGCTCACAACGGTCTATTTTCACCGGGGAGCTGTTTTTT. The rearrangement joins TRBV18 to TRBJ2-2, with D unresolved. V lost 4 bases, J lost 4 bases, and 13 bases lay in between. Germline assignment: CDR1 KGHSH and CDR2 LQKENI. The CDR3 consists of 15 residues.

This clone has only one observation. The chain couples TRBV29-1 to TRBJ1-3; D gene uncertain. The CDR3 runs 15 residues. V lost 4 bases to trimming and J lost 0 bases, with 13 bases between them. Per the germline V gene, CDR1 is SQVTM and CDR2 is ANQGSEA. The chain's CDR3 is CSVGEGRSSGNTIYF. In nucleotides, the CDR3 is TGCAGCGTTGGTGAGGGAAGAAGCTCTGGAAACACCATATATTTT.

This chain joins TRBV6-5 and TRBJ1-2; 7 bases line up with TRBD1. This CDR3 is built from 16 residues. Germline V gene lookup returns CDR1 MNHEY and CDR2 SVGAGI. Trimming took 2 bases from V and 4 from J; bases not matched to a gene: 10. CDR3 residues: CASSYAGGSSGYGYTF. The CDR3 region has the DNA TGTGCCAGCAGTTACGCAGGGGGGAGCTCTGGCTATGGCTACACCTTC.

This sequence joins TRBV27 and TRBJ2-7, with 13 bases lining up with TRBD2. CDR3 length equals 15 residues. The germline V gene has CDR1 MNHEY and CDR2 SMNVEV (reference sequence). Trimming at V came to 6 bases and at J to 7 bases, leaving 9 bases not matched to a gene. In nucleotides, the CDR3 is TGTGCCAGCAGACAAGGACTAGCGGGAGCGGGGGAGCAGTACTTC. Protein: CASRQGLAGAGEQYF.

The chain is built from TRBV12-3 or TRBV12-4 and TRBJ2-1, with 10 positions matching TRBD1. The CDR3 is made up of 13 amino acids. V trimming: 5 bases; J trimming: 10 bases; junction bases outside the gene matches: 5. The DNA for the CDR3 is TGTGCCAGCAGTCCCGGGACAGGGGTCGAGCAGTTCTTC. Translating gives CASSPGTGVEQFF.

The chain uses TRBV10-3 and TRBJ2-7, with D maybe TRBD2 (5 bases). Looked up from germline, CDR1 is ENHRY and CDR2 is SYGVKD. Between the trimmed V and J ends, which lost 6 bases and 0 bases, there was a span of 18 bases. This CDR3 spans 16 amino acids. CDR3 residues: CAIRNWTDQSSYEQYF. The CDR3, as DNA: TGTGCCATCAGAAATTGGACTGACCAGAGCTCCTACGAGCAGTACTTC.

The gene calls are TRBV6-5 and TRBJ1-5; D might be TRBD1 (6 bases). Germline-derived CDR1 and CDR2 are MNHEY and SVGAGI. The CDR3 is 14 residues long. Trimming took 8 bases from V and 2 from J, leaving 13 bases between them. Here the CDR3 reads CASWQGGGNQPQHF. The DNA of the CDR3 is TGTGCCAGCTGGCAAGGGGGTGGCAATCAGCCCCAGCATTTT.

The CDR3 sequence is CASSPGGRANEKLFF. Written as DNA, the CDR3 is TGTGCCAGCAGCCCCGGGGGGAGGGCCAACGAAAAACTGTTTTTT. This chain uses TRBV11-2 with TRBJ1-4; a possible D gene is TRBD1 (5 bases). Between the trimmed V and J ends, which lost 5 bases and 8 bases, there was a span of 18 bases. Looked up from germline, CDR1 is SGHAT and CDR2 is FQNNGV. The CDR3 has 15 amino acids.

The rearrangement uses TRBV6-5 and TRBJ2-2; D gene ambiguous. The CDR3 covers 13 residues. Germline V gene sequence: CDR1 MNHEY, CDR2 SVGAGI. CDR3 sequence: CVVVPSVPGELFF. CDR3 coding DNA: TGTGTCGTGGTTCCGAGCGTCCCCGGGGAGCTGTTTTTT.

The genes are TRBV5-1 and TRBJ2-2; 8 bases match TRBD1. The junction had 3 bases not matched to a gene; V was cut back by 4 bases and J by 4 bases. The CDR3 has 14 residues. Germline assignment: CDR1 SGHRS and CDR2 YFSETQ. CDR3 residues: CASSDRGLTGELFF. DNA for the CDR3: TGCGCCAGCAGCGACAGGGGACTCACCGGGGAGCTGTTTTTT.

The J gene is TRBJ2-1, the V gene TRBV25-1; 7 bases match TRBD1. The CDR3 sequence is 13 residues long. Trimming cost V 6 bases and J 3 bases; bases outside gene matches: 2. Germline V gene data show CDR1 as MGHDK and CDR2 as SYGVNS. DNA for the CDR3: TGTGCCAGCAGGAGGGACAGCTACAATGAGCAGTTCTTC. Its translation: CASRRDSYNEQFF.